Detailed here is one T cell receptor beta chain. The antigen remains undetermined. Trimming left V 5 bases short and J 6 bases short, with 20 bases between. The germline V gene encodes CDR1 LGHDT and CDR2 YNNKEL (reference sequence). This CDR3 has 16 amino acids. Measured with immunoSEQ multiplex PCR; TCRdb has only the in-frame clones, and not every one. The table records 130,000 to 150,000 clones, 82% of them present only once. These data belong to a study of T cell responses to AZD1222 COVID-19 vaccine. General study points: Of spike-specific TCRs, nearly half reportedly target regions left unmutated in variants. White British people made up most donors, females outnumbered males, and clonal diversity was possibly underestimated.

This TCR was sampled from an adult in good health. The rearrangement uses TRBV3-1 (or the pseudogene TRBV3-2) and TRBJ2-4, with D tentatively TRBD1 or TRBD2 (5 bases each). The sequencing used peripheral blood, collected on day 0 of MenACWY control vaccination. CDR3 sequence reads: CASSDRGTSVGNIQYF. In DNA, the CDR3 is TGTGCCAGCAGCGACCGAGGGACGTCCGTCGGAAACATTCAGTACTTC.